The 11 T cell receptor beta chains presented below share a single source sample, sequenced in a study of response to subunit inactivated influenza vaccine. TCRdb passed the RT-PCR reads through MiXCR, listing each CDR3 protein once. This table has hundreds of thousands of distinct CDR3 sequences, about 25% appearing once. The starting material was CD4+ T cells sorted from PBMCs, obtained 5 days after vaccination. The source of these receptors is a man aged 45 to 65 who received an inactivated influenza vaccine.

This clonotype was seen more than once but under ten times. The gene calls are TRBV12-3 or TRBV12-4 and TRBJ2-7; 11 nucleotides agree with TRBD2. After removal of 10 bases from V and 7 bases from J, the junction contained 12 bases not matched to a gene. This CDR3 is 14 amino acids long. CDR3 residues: CATKLAGGSTEQYF. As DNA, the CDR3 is TGTGCCACCAAGCTAGCGGGGGGTAGTACGGAGCAGTACTTC.

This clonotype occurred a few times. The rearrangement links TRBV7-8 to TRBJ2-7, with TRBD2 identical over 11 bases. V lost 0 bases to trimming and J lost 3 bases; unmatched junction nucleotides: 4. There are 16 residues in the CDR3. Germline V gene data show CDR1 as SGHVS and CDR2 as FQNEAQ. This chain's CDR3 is CASSLAGTSGNYEQYF. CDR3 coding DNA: TGTGCCAGCAGCTTAGCCGGGACTAGCGGCAACTACGAGCAGTACTTC.

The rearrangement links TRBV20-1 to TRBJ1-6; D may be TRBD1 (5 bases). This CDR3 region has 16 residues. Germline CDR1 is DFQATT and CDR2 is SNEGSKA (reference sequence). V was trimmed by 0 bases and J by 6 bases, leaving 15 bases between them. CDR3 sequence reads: CSARDGEGFGNSPLHF. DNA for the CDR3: TGCAGTGCTAGAGATGGGGAGGGGTTCGGTAATTCACCCCTCCACTTT.

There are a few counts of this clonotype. CDR3 in amino acids: CASSYRRTGGIATNEKLFF. The DNA for the CDR3 is TGTGCCAGCAGTTACAGGAGGACAGGGGGAATTGCAACTAATGAAAAACTGTTTTTT. The chain uses TRBV6-5 and TRBJ1-4, with 10 bases lining up with TRBD1. CDR3 length: 19 residues. The germline CDR1 and CDR2 sequences are MNHEY and SVGAGI. V dropped 2 bases and J dropped 0; count of bases not matched to a gene: 9.

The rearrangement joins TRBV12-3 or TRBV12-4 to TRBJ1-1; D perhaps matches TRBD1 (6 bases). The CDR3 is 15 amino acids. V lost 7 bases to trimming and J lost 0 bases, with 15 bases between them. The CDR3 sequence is CASKAGGSMNTEAFF. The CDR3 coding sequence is TGTGCCAGCAAGGCGGGGGGCAGTATGAACACTGAAGCTTTCTTT.

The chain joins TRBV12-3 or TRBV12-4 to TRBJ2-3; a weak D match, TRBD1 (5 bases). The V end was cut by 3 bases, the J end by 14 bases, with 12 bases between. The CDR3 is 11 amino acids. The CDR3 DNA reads TGTGCCAGCAGTTTCCTCGACAGATCGTATTTT. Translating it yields CASSFLDRSYF.

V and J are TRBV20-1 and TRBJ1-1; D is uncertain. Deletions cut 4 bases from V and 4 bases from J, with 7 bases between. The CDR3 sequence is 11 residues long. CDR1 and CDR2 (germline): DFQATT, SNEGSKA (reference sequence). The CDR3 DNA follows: TGCAGTGCTATAGTTCTCACTGAAGCTTTCTTT. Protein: CSAIVLTEAFF.

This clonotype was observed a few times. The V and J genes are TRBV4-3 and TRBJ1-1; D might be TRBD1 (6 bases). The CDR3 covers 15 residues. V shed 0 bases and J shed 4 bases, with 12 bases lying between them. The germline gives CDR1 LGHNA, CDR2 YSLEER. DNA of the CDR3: TGCGCCAGCAGCCAAGATGAAGGGGGGCGCACTGAAGCTTTCTTT. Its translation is CASSQDEGGRTEAFF.

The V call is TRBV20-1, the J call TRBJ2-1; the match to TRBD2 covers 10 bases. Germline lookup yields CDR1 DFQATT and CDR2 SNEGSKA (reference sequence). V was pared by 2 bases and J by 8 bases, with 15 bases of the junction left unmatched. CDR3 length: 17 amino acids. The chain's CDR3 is CSARPASSGSLSDEQFF. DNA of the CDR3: TGCAGTGCTAGACCCGCGTCTAGCGGGAGTTTGAGTGATGAGCAGTTCTTC.

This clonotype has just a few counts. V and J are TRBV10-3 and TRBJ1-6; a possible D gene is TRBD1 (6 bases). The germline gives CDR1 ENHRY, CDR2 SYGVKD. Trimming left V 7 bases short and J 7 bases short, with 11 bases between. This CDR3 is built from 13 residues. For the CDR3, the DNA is TGTGCCATCAAGGCTCAGGGGAATTCACCCCTCCACTTT. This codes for CAIKAQGNSPLHF.

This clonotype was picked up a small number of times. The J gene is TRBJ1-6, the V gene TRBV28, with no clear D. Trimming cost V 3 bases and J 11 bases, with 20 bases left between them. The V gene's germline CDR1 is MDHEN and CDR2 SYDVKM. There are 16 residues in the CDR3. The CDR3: CASSFFGGRKRTPLHF. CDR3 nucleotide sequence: TGTGCCAGCAGTTTCTTCGGCGGCAGGAAGAGGACACCCCTCCACTTT.